This TCR beta chain was sequenced during a study of T cell changes during pregnancy in multiple sclerosis (dated by TCRdb to the late 2010s). General notes on the study: In women with multiple sclerosis, the researchers looked at how the T cell repertoire shifted as pregnancy progressed.

As for this clone: The target of this receptor is not known. Base qualities are missing; no much larger clone stands one base away.

In the germline V gene, CDR1 corresponds to SNHLY and CDR2 to FYNNEI. The CDR3 starts with the cysteine, ends with the phenylalanine, and has 16 residues. Kept here is only the CDR3 DNA, which spans 48 bases and is read in frame from base 1. V sheds 1 base and J sheds 1 base, leaving 10 bases between their ends. Libraries were built with the immunoSEQ multiplex PCR assay. In its TCRdb copy, this immuneACCESS table keeps in-frame sequences only and misses some clones. Where compared with another copy, unresolved V genes explain less than half of these, and the others have no known cause. Counted in this sample were tens of thousands of clones; about 92% of them appeared once. 2.5% to 3% of the sample is taken by the ten largest.

The source material was peripheral blood, sampled in the second trimester of pregnancy. The rearrangement combines TRBV2 with TRBJ2-2, with the D gene too uncertain to name. The TCR was taken from a female donor with multiple sclerosis, enrolled in a pregnancy study. The CDR3 reads as follows: CASSEEVSGNTGELFF. The DNA is as follows: TGTGCCAGCAGTGAAGAAGTATCAGGGAACACCGGGGAGCTGTTTTTT.